Each of the 23 T cell receptor beta chains below was sequenced from the same sample in a study of glioma-infiltrating T cells after dendritic cell vaccination. Time point reported: after dendritic cell vaccination, including at tumor progression/relapse. The data were produced by immunoSEQ multiplex PCR, yet TCRdb's version contains in-frame clones alone and is incomplete. The data contain about 65,000 clones, about nine tenths of them seen just once; the ten biggest clones take up under 14%. Sample: blood, taken after dendritic cell vaccination. The receptors were gathered from a human donor with glioblastoma.

The V and J genes are TRBV4-3 and TRBJ2-5; TRBD2 might be the D (6 bases). Germline CDR1 reads LGHNA; CDR2 reads YSLEER. The ends were cut back, 1 base at V and 7 bases at J, with 13 bases in the middle. The CDR3 is 14 amino acids. The CDR3 coding sequence is TGCGCCAGCAGCCAAGGGGGGGTATCCGGGACCCAGTACTTC. Its protein product is CASSQGGVSGTQYF.

V gene TRBV4-3 combines with J gene TRBJ2-1; D unresolved. The CDR3 is made up of 13 amino acids. V shed 0 bases and J shed 6 bases, with 6 bases lying between them. Germline CDR1 LGHNA, CDR2 YSLEER. The CDR3 is CASSQEAANEQFF. DNA for the CDR3: TGCGCCAGCAGCCAAGAGGCCGCCAATGAGCAGTTCTTC.

The gene calls are TRBV6-4 and TRBJ2-1; D might be TRBD2 (5 bases). Germline V gene data show CDR1 as MRHNA and CDR2 as SNTAGT. V lost 8 bases and J lost 8, with 16 bases in between. The CDR3 spans 13 residues. CDR3 sequence (DNA): TGTGCCAGCTCGGCCGGGATCCAAGATGAGCAGTTCTTC. Its translation is CASSAGIQDEQFF.

V usage is TRBV5-1 and J usage is TRBJ2-1; TRBD2 matches at 7 bases. Germline V gives CDR1 SGHRS, CDR2 YFSETQ. The CDR3 loop spans 16 amino acids. V was pared by 7 bases and J by 0 bases, with 10 bases of the junction left unmatched. The CDR3 DNA reads as TGCGCCAGCCGCTCCACCGGCGGGAGCTCCTACAATGAGCAGTTCTTC. Translating it yields CASRSTGGSSYNEQFF.

The rearrangement uses TRBV11-3 and TRBJ2-7; D is undetermined. Germline V gene lookup returns CDR1 SGHNT and CDR2 YENEEA. The CDR3 totals 13 residues. The V end was cut by 8 bases, the J end by 0 bases, with 11 bases between. The CDR3 is CASGYPSSYEQYF. In DNA form, the CDR3 reads TGTGCCAGCGGCTACCCGAGCTCCTACGAGCAGTACTTC.

The genes are TRBV13 and TRBJ1-5; D is uncertain. CDR1 is PRHDT and CDR2 is FYEKMQ in the germline V gene (reference sequence). V was clipped by 3 bases and J by 6 bases, with 9 bases between them. This CDR3 spans 13 amino acids. CDR3 protein: CASSLGDGQPQHF. CDR3 sequence (DNA): TGTGCCAGCAGCTTGGGAGACGGTCAGCCCCAGCATTTT.

This clone was observed a few times. This sequence joins TRBV6-6 and TRBJ1-1; D not resolved. The V and J ends lost 2 bases and 2 bases respectively, with 9 bases between them. This CDR3 region has 14 residues. In germline, CDR1 is MNHNY, CDR2 SVGAGI (reference sequence). The DNA for the CDR3 is TGTGCCAGCAGTTACGAGGGCTACAACACTGAAGCTTTCTTT. Translation gives CASSYEGYNTEAFF.

The V gene is TRBV5-1, the J gene TRBJ2-5; maybe TRBD1 (7 bases). The DNA end lines up better with TRBJ2-7; the J call may be wrong. CDR1 is SGHRS, CDR2 YFSETQ, per germline. CDR3 length equals 16 residues. CDR3 region: CASSLARDRYSYEQYF. CDR3 sequence (DNA): TGCGCCAGCAGCTTGGCGCGGGACAGATACTCCTACGAGCAGTACTTC.

The genes are TRBV5-4 and TRBJ1-2; 8 bases line up with TRBD1. J lost 4 bases, V lost 2 bases, and 10 bases had no gene match. CDR3 length: 16 residues. Germline CDR1 SGHNT, CDR2 YYREEE (reference sequence). The CDR3 nucleotides read TGTGCCAGCAGCTTCCCTCAGACAGGGGAAGGCTATGGCTACACCTTC. It yields the protein CASSFPQTGEGYGYTF.

In DNA form, the CDR3 reads TGTGCCACCAGCAGAGGGCCCGGGACAGGGGACCAGCCCCAGCATTTT. Its protein product is CATSRGPGTGDQPQHF. The chain combines TRBV15 with TRBJ1-5; 10 bases line up with TRBD1. After removal of 1 base from V and 7 bases from J, the junction contained 7 bases not matched to a gene. Germline V gene sequence: CDR1 LNHNV, CDR2 YYDKDF (reference sequence). The CDR3 length is 16 residues.

The V gene is TRBV15, the J gene TRBJ1-5, with 7 bases fitting TRBD1. Losses at the gene ends were 7 bases for V and 4 bases for J; bases not matched to a gene: 13. Germline CDR1 LNHNV, CDR2 YYDKDF (reference sequence). The CDR3 loop spans 16 amino acids. Here the CDR3 DNA reads TGTGCCACCACCCTGCTTGGGGCAGGGGGTAATCAGCCCCAGCATTTT. This gives the protein CATTLLGAGGNQPQHF.

This clone was detected only once. J is TRBJ1-1 and V is TRBV14; no reliable D call. This CDR3 region has 17 residues. Trimming removed 5 bases from V and 0 bases from J, with 19 bases in between. The V gene's germline CDR1 is SGHDN and CDR2 FVKESK. The CDR3 DNA sequence: TGTGCCAGCAGCTTGACCCAACTAAGGAGTTTGAACACTGAAGCTTTCTTT. Translating gives CASSLTQLRSLNTEAFF.

The chain joins TRBV11-2 to TRBJ1-1; possible D gene TRBD1, 5 bases. CDR3 length: 14 amino acids. The germline V gene encodes CDR1 SGHAT and CDR2 FQNNGV. With 5 bases removed from V and 5 bases from J, the gap between germline ends came to 15 bases. CDR3 nucleotides: TGTGCCAGCAGCCTACACGGAAGACAGACTGAAGCTTTCTTT. It codes for CASSLHGRQTEAFF.

This clone was observed once. J is TRBJ2-7 and V is TRBV5-4, with D perhaps matching TRBD1 (6 bases). The V gene lost 4 bases and the J gene lost 2 bases, with 13 bases spanning the gap. The germline V gene has CDR1 SGHNT and CDR2 YYREEE (reference sequence). The CDR3 runs to 14 residues. The DNA for the CDR3 is TGTGCCAGCAGCAGGATACAGGGTACCTACGAGCAGTACTTC. Its translation is CASSRIQGTYEQYF.

CDR3 sequence reads: CASRERGSGTYEQYF. The CDR3 DNA reads as TGTGCCAGCCGCGAAAGGGGTAGCGGGACTTACGAGCAGTACTTC. V is TRBV7-2 and J is TRBJ2-7, with 8 positions matching TRBD2. Germline CDR1 SGHTA, CDR2 FQGNSA. This CDR3 spans 15 amino acids. The J segment lost 4 bases and the V segment lost 8 bases, leaving 13 bases of the junction unmatched.

The genes are TRBV4-2 and TRBJ2-3; 8 nucleotides match TRBD2. J lost 2 bases, V lost 0 bases, and 4 bases had no gene match. Germline CDR1 and CDR2: LGHNA and YNFKEQ. The CDR3 is 16 residues long. The CDR3 nucleotides are TGTGCCAGCAGCCAAGAGGCGGGACTAGTCACAGATACGCAGTATTTT. It specifies CASSQEAGLVTDTQYF.

The V call is TRBV28, the J call TRBJ1-1; D is uncertain. The CDR3 covers 15 residues. The germline V gene has CDR1 MDHEN and CDR2 SYDVKM. V was trimmed by 4 bases and J by 0 bases, leaving 12 bases between them. CDR3 DNA sequence: TGTGCCAGCAGTTCCCACCTGAGCATGAACACTGAAGCTTTCTTT. Translating it yields CASSSHLSMNTEAFF.

The chain employs TRBV6-1 and TRBJ1-5; weak D call: TRBD1 (6 bases). The length of the CDR3 is 16 residues. Trimming removed 1 base from V and 7 bases from J, with 17 bases in between. Germline loops: CDR1 MNHNS, CDR2 SASEGT. This CDR3 reads CASSEVPGGAGQPQHF. The CDR3 region has the DNA TGTGCCAGCAGTGAAGTTCCGGGGGGCGCGGGGCAGCCCCAGCATTTT.

This CDR3 is CASSWRDRGRTNEQFF. CDR3 sequence (DNA): TGTGCCAGCAGCTGGAGGGACAGGGGGCGAACCAATGAGCAGTTCTTC. The V and J genes are TRBV5-4 and TRBJ2-1, with 12 bases that match TRBD1. The CDR3 is made up of 16 amino acids. Per germline, CDR1 SGHNT and CDR2 YYREEE (reference sequence). The trim removed 3 bases at V and 6 bases at J, leaving 7 bases unmatched.

V gene TRBV7-6 combines with J gene TRBJ1-5; tentative D call: TRBD1 (6 bases). Trimming removed 5 bases at V and 3 bases at J, with 14 bases between. The germline CDR1 and CDR2 sequences are SGHVS and FNYEAQ. There are 15 residues in the CDR3. CDR3 protein: CASSRVRGANQPQHF. The CDR3 bases are TGTGCCAGCAGCAGGGTCAGGGGAGCCAATCAGCCCCAGCATTTT. Variable domain in full (rest from reference TRBV7-6 and TRBJ1-5): GAGVSQSPRYKVTKRGQDVALRCDPISGHVSLYWYRQALGQGPEFLTYFNYEAQQDKSGLPNDRFSAERPEGSISTLTIQRTEQRDSAMYRCASSRVRGANQPQHFGDGTRLSIL.

Comments on this clone: One end of the junction varies from germline; a read error may be responsible. The J gene is TRBJ2-3, the V gene TRBV19; possibly TRBD2 for D (5 bases). CDR1 and CDR2 from the germline V gene are LNHDA and SQIVND (reference sequence). The CDR3 is 13 residues long. In DNA, the CDR3 is TGTGCCAGTAGTATAGGAGGTCGCTCCGGGGTTAATTTT. Translating gives CASSIGGRSGVNF.

J is TRBJ1-3 and V is TRBV28; the D gene is possibly TRBD1 (5 bases). Germline CDR1 and CDR2: MDHEN and SYDVKM. V was cut by 5 bases and J by 0 bases, with 8 bases left in between. The CDR3 spans 14 residues. CDR3 sequence (DNA): TGTGCCAGCAGTCGGGGGAGCTCTGGAAACACCATATATTTT. The encoded protein is CASSRGSSGNTIYF.

This clone came up a few times. The genes are TRBV7-2 and TRBJ1-5, with 12 positions matching TRBD1. V shed 4 bases and J 4 bases; nucleotides not matched to a gene: 11. Germline V gives CDR1 SGHTA, CDR2 FQGNSA. The CDR3 loop spans 18 amino acids. The DNA of the CDR3 is TGTGCCAGCAGCTCGGGGGGGACAGGGGGCGCAAGGAATCAGCCCCAGCATTTT. The encoded protein is CASSSGGTGGARNQPQHF.